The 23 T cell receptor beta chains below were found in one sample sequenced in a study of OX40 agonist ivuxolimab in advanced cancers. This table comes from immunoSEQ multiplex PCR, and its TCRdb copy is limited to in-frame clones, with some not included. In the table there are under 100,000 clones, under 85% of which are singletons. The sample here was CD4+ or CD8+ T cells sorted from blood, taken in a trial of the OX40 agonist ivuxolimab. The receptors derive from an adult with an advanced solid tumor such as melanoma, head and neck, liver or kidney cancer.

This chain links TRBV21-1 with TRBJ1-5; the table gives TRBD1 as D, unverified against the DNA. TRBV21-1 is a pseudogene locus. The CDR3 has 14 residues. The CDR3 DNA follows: TGTGCCAGCCTTCCTGGGACAATCAATCAGCCCCAGCATTTT. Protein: CASLPGTINQPQHF.

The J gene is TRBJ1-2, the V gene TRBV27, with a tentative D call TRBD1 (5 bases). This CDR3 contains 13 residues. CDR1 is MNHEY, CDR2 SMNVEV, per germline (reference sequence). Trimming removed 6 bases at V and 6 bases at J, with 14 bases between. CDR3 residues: CASRFGGADGYTF. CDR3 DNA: TGTGCCAGCAGATTCGGGGGAGCAGATGGCTACACCTTC.

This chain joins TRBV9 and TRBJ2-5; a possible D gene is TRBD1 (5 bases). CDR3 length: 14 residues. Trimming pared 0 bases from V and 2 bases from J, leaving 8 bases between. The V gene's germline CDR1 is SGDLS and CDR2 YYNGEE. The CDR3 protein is CASSVGQKQETQYF. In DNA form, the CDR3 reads TGTGCCAGCAGCGTAGGACAGAAACAAGAGACCCAGTACTTC.

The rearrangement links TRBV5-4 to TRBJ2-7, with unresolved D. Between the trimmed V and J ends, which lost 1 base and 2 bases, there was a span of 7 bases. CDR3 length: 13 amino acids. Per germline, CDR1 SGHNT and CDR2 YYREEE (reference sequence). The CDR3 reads CASSLRPPYEQYF. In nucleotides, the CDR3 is TGTGCCAGCAGCTTGAGGCCCCCCTACGAGCAGTACTTC.

CDR3 sequence: CASSYGEQYF. CDR3 coding DNA: TGTGCCAGCAGTTACGGAGAGCAGTACTTC. This chain connects TRBV6-5 to TRBJ2-7; unclear D gene. Trimming took 2 bases from V and 7 from J, leaving 3 bases between them. CDR3 length: 10 amino acids. CDR1 and CDR2 (germline): MNHEY, SVGAGI.

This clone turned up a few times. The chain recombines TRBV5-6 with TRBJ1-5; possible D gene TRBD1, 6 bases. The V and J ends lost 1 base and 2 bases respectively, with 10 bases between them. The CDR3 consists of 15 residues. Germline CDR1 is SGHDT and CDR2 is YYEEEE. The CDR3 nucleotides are TGTGCCAGCAGCTTGAACAGGGTTGGCAATCAGCCCCAGCATTTT. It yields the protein CASSLNRVGNQPQHF.

CDR3 sequence (DNA): TGTGCAAGTCGCTCCCCCCGGCGGGGGTCACCCCTCCACTTT. Its protein is CASRSPRRGSPLHF. This rearrangement joins TRBV12-2 to TRBJ1-6. TRBV12-2 is a pseudogene locus. The length of the CDR3 is 14 residues.

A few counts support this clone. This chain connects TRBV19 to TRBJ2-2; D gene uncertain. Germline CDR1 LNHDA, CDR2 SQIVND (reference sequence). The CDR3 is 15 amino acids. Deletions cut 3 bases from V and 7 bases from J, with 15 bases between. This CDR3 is CASSIPALGIGELFF. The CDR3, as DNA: TGTGCCAGTAGTATCCCTGCTCTGGGGATCGGGGAGCTGTTTTTT. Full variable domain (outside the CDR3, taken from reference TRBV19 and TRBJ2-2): DGGITQSPKYLFRKEGQNVTLSCEQNLNHDAMYWYRQDPGQGLRLIYYSQIVNDFQKGDIAEGYSVSREKKESFPLTVTSAQKNPTAFYLCASSIPALGIGELFFGEGSRLTVL.

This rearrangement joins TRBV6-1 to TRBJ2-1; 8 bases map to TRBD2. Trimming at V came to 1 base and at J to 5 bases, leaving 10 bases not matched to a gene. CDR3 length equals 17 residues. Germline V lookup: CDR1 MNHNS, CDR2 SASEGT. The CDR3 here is CASSEERRTSKNNEQFF. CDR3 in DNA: TGTGCCAGCAGTGAAGAACGGAGGACTAGCAAGAACAATGAGCAGTTCTTC.

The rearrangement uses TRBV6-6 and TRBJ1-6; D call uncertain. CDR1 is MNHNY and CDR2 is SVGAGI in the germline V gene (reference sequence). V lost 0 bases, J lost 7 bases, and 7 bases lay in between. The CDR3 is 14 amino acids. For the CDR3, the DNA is TGTGCCAGCAGTTACTCAGGGTACAATTCACCCCTCCACTTT. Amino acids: CASSYSGYNSPLHF.

The CDR3 DNA reads as TGCGCCAGCAGCTACCCTAGCGGGGGGCAGGCAGATACGCAGTATTTT. This translates into CASSYPSGGQADTQYF. The chain combines TRBV5-1 with TRBJ2-3, with 11 bases lining up with TRBD2. Per germline, CDR1 SGHRS and CDR2 YFSETQ. V was pared by 3 bases and J by 4 bases, with 7 bases of the junction left unmatched. The CDR3 has 16 amino acids.

CDR3 DNA: TGCGCCAGCAGCCAGGGGACAGGGGGGAACACTGAAGCTTTCTTT. It is translated as CASSQGTGGNTEAFF. The chain recombines TRBV4-1 with TRBJ1-1; TRBD1 matches at 11 bases. The CDR3 is 15 amino acids. Germline V gene data show CDR1 as MGHRA and CDR2 as YSYEKL. V shed 3 bases, J shed 1 base, and the junction held 1 base outside the gene matches.

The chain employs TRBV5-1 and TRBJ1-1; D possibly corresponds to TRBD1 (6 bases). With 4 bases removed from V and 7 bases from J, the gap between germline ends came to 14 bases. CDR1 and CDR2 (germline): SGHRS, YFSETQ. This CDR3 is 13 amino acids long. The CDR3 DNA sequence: TGCGCCAGCAGCCTGAACAGGGACCTTGAAGCTTTCTTT. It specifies CASSLNRDLEAFF.

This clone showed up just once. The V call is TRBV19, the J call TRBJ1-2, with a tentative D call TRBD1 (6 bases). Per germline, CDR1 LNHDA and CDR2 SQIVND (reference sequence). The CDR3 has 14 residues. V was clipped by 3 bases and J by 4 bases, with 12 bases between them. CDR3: CASSMGRGRYGYTF. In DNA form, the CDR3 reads TGTGCCAGTAGTATGGGCAGGGGTCGCTATGGCTACACCTTC.

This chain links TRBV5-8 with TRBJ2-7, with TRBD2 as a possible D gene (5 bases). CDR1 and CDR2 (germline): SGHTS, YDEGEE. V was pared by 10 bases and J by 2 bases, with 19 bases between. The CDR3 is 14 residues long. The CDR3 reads CAGGGEKEPYEQYF. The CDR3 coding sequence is TGTGCCGGAGGCGGCGAGAAGGAGCCCTACGAGCAGTACTTC.

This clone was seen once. CDR3 region: CASSLSGTNEKLFF. Written as DNA, the CDR3 is TGTGCCAGCAGTTTATCGGGGACTAATGAAAAACTGTTTTTT. The genes are TRBV28 and TRBJ1-4, with D uncertain. The germline CDR1 and CDR2 sequences are MDHEN and SYDVKM. The V end lost 1 base, the J end lost 2 bases, and 5 bases lay between the germline ends. The CDR3 length is 14 residues.

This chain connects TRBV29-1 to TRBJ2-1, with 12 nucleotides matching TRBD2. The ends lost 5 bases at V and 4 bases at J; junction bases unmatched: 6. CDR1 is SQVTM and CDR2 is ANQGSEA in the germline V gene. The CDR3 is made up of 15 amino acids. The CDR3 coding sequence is TGCAGCGTTACCCGGACTAGCGGGGATTACAATGAGCAGTTCTTC. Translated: CSVTRTSGDYNEQFF.

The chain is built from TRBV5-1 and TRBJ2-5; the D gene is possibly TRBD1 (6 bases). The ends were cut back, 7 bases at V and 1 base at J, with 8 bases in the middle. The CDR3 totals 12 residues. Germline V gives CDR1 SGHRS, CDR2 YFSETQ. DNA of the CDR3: TGCGCCAGCCTAGGGGGCCAAGAGACCCAGTACTTC. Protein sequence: CASLGGQETQYF.

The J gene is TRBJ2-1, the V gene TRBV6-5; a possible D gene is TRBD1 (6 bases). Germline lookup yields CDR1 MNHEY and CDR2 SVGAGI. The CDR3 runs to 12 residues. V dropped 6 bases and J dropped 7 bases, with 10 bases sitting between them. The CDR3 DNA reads TGTGCCAGCAGCCCTCAGGGGAATGAGCAGTTCTTC. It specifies CASSPQGNEQFF.

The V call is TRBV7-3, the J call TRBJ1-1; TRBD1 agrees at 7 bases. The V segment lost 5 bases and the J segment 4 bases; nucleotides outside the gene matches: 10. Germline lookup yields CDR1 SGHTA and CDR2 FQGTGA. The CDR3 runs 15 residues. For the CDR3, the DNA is TGTGCCAGCAGCGTCCAGGGGGGATGGATCACTGAAGCTTTCTTT. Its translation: CASSVQGGWITEAFF.

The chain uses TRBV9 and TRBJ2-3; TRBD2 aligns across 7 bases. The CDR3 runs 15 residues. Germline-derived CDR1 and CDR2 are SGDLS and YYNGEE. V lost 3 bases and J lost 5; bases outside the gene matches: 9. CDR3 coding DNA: TGTGCCAGCAGCGCGGGAGGTCCGGGGGGAGATACGCAGTATTTT. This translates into CASSAGGPGGDTQYF.

The DNA of the CDR3 is TGCGCCAGCAGCTTGTGGTCGGTTCGGGGAGACGAGCAGTACTTC. Translation gives CASSLWSVRGDEQYF. V usage is TRBV5-1 and J usage is TRBJ2-7, with a possible D match to TRBD2 (5 bases). The V gene's germline CDR1 is SGHRS and CDR2 YFSETQ. This CDR3 comprises 15 residues. The germline V and J ends were trimmed by 1 base and 5 bases, with 16 bases remaining between them.

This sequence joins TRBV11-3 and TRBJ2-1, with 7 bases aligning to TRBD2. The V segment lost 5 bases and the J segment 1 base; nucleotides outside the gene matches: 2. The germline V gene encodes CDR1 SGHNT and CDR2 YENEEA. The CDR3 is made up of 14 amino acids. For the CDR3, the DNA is TGTGCCAGCAGCATGGGGGGGTCCTACAATGAGCAGTTCTTC. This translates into CASSMGGSYNEQFF.